The T cell receptor (beta chain) under discussion was sequenced for a study of cytomegalovirus exposure and HLA in healthy donors (TCRdb year 2017). A note on the overall study: In an earlier analysis of roughly 590 of the donors, 276 Gb of sequence data and some 120 million unique TCR beta sequences from 150 million to 200 million T cells were reported. Donor age, sex, ethnicity and CMV serostatus were compiled together with the repertoire data. The number of donors typed differed by locus, with roughly 629-640 for A, B, C, DRB1 and DQB1, 522 for DQA1, approximately 570 for DPA1, and about 450 for DPB1. An early release that covered fewer than 800 HLA-typed donors contained about 300 gigabases of sequencing data and 80 million or so unique TCR sequences. Rather than drawing on any new phenotypic data, the later analysis identified candidate immune exposures from TCR beta sequences and the way those sequences occurred across donors. Of the approximately 400 genotyped donors, 75% to 85% were placed in the genetic ancestry cluster associated with self-reported Caucasian donors. High-throughput TCR immunosequencing, statistical association of individual TCRs with disease status, and machine learning were combined to predict cytomegalovirus infection status. In a later genetic analysis, genome-wide SNP genotypes for about three fifths of the roughly 670 donors were used, and that subset was treated as a discovery cohort. Besides the first cohort of around 670 subjects, a separate validation cohort made up of 120 different subjects was used. Every discovery cohort repertoire had been produced on one sequencing platform. To decide whether each TCR beta V gene segment behaved as functional or pseudogenic, an earlier analysis of some 540 of the donors relied on high-throughput TCR beta sequencing. Among some 400 genotyped donors of the cohort, an average of around 250,000 unique TCR beta nucleotide sequences was sequenced per donor, of which about 20% were non-productive. The study was designed to test whether signatures of past pathogen exposure could be identified by cataloging public T cell receptors. The study profiled the T cell repertoires of fewer than 850 subjects by immunosequencing and related them to cytomegalovirus serostatus. Roughly five DR-DQ haplotypes were treated as single units for association and clustering because of strong linkage in the cohort. A later analysis re-examined previously published TCR beta repertoires from just over 650 donors and added high-resolution HLA genotyping to investigate patterns of TCR occurrence. HLA typing included class I and class II loci at four-digit resolution.

Receptor libraries were prepared by the immunoSEQ multiplex PCR assay. The multiplex PCR relied on a mix of 60 forward primers for TCR Vbeta segments and 13 reverse primers for TCR Jbeta segments. The CDR3 region of rearranged TCR beta genes was amplified from genomic DNA by a multiplex PCR assay. Amplified TCR beta libraries were sequenced as 87-base-pair reads on the Illumina HiSeq System. Under the source paper's analysis protocol: Across the roughly 700 repertoires, a later analysis counted around 80 million unique TCR beta chains, around 11 million of which were shared by at least two donors. A nearest-neighbor algorithm error-corrected the raw reads and collapsed the reads into unique sequences, merging closely related sequences to remove PCR and sequencing errors. V, D and J gene segments were assigned by aligning CDR3 sequences to IMGT reference sequences. For a sequence to be retained, a match of at least six nucleotides was required to both a V gene segment and a J gene segment. Rearrangements were called productive when the CDR3 lacked stop codons and stayed in frame with V and J; all others were non-productive. Following IMGT convention, CDR3 was defined as the stretch from the second conserved V-encoded cysteine to the conserved J-encoded phenylalanine. Sequences without an unambiguous match to a single V gene segment were excluded from the earlier analysis of a few hundred of the donors. An earlier analysis of fewer than 750 of the donors called V segments functional above 56.7% productive rearrangements and segregating when the between-donor standard deviation exceeded 5%. A statistical classification framework was built to diagnose cytomegalovirus status from the catalog of TCR beta chain sequences. In a later analysis, V and J genes were assigned by comparing TCR nucleotide sequences against IMGT/GENE-DB human TR gene sequences. In a later analysis, CDR3 sequences and most-parsimonious VDJ recombination scenarios were assigned using the TCRdist pipeline. In a later analysis, every TCR beta chain was defined by the combination of its CDR3 amino acid sequence and its V-gene family, and reads without a unique V-gene family were dropped. As a way to deal with suspected cross-contamination and a sequencing artifact, a later analysis dropped approximately 570 nucleotide sequences that were highly shared and had low generation probability. A later analysis calculated a clonal expansion index for each public chain from normalized within-repertoire ranks of inferred template counts. In a later analysis, generation probabilities were computed with a VDJ recombination model fitted to out-of-frame rearrangements, and the resulting probabilities were checked against IGoR. In a later analysis, hypergeometric tests were used to score TCR-TCR, TCR-HLA and TCR-CMV co-occurrence, with a repertoire-size bias correction applied to TCR pairs. In a later analysis, false discovery rates were estimated by permuting HLA or CMV assignments 20 times. A later analysis grouped co-occurring TCRs with DBSCAN, adding TCRdist sequence similarity when clustering within HLA-allele-positive subsets. For co-occurrence clustering, repertoires with fewer than 30,000 or more than 120,000 public chains were excluded, along with 4 to 6 repertoires with anomalous nucleotide sharing. The table was pulled from immuneACCESS by TCRdb, which kept in-frame rearrangements only. Such tables lose some clones; where checked, under half of the loss comes from unresolved V genes, and the rest has no known cause. V, J and clone size were drawn from that table, and D and trimming were deduced from the DNA. Recorded for this sample are 200,000 to 250,000 clones; more than 85% of them occurred a single time. In total, the top ten clones hold about 1% of the sample.

This clone appeared a single time. It lacks a known antigen. Base quality data are lacking; no much larger clone is found one base away. Between the V and J ends, shortened by 8 bases and 3 bases respectively, the junction contains 11 bases. For CDR1 and CDR2, the germline V gene lists SNHLY and FYNNEI. The CDR3, cysteine through phenylalanine, is 13 amino acids long. The sequence is cut down to CDR3 DNA, 39 bases in frame from base 1. What the authors observed across the whole study: According to a later genetic analysis, donors in an Asian-associated ancestry cluster had fewer N-insertions in productive TCRs than the roughly 700-donor mean. The presence/absence analyses assumed that sequencing depth was roughly uniform across donors, and that assumption may not be true. When HLA alleles, especially DR and DQ, strongly co-occurred, attributing TCR associations to individual alleles was difficult. In an earlier analysis of over 550 of the donors, most TCR beta V segments were observed in productive rearrangements about 87% or about 30% of the time, broadly matching IMGT annotations. HLA typing was unavailable for some donors at each locus, so association tests used only the typed subset. Most CMV-associated TCR beta chains appeared to be HLA-restricted in a later analysis, and the HLA associations seemed to be driven largely by CMV exposure. In a later analysis, TCR association rates were found to vary across HLA loci, with the most associated TCRs seen for DRB1 alleles and the fewest for HLA-C alleles. The only immune exposure information available for the cohort was CMV serostatus. In a later analysis, HLA-associated TCR beta chains were found to be more clonally expanded and to have lower generation probabilities than equally common non-associated chains. Across donors, most TCR sequences were observed very rarely, whereas some public TCRs were present in many individuals. A further reported finding was that TCR beta sequences accurately predicted the HLA-A and HLA-B alleles for most subjects in the first cohort. The sequencing pipeline was judged likely to have produced a cluster of highly shared sequence variants as a technical artifact. Correlated functional status among segregating V segments might reflect linkage disequilibrium, but an unknown experimental factor could not be ruled out. Some IMGT-functional V segments, including TRBV6-2 and TRBV6-3, could not be distinguished by the 87-base-pair reads and were therefore excluded. The study gave a list of some 150 TCR beta chains associated with cytomegalovirus. Three of the identified cytomegalovirus-associated TCR beta chains were confirmed in vitro to be specific for cytomegalovirus antigens. At a false discovery rate of 0.05, a later analysis linked 15,000 to 20,000 TCR beta sequences to specific HLA alleles. Cytomegalovirus status was reported to be diagnosed by the classifier with high specificity and sensitivity in both the original and validation cohorts. Because counts were too low, roughly 18 rarely observed V segments, including chromosome 9 orphons, were left out of the earlier analysis of a few hundred of the donors. According to the authors, the approach could potentially be generalized to other disease states and immunological phenotypes. The cohort was sequenced for TCR beta chains only, and without alpha or paired-chain data the features that could be detected were limited. A later analysis reported that several top co-occurrence clusters appeared linked to parvovirus B19, influenza, CMV and Epstein-Barr virus. An association between a missense DCLRE1C variant and V-gene and J-gene trimming of TCR beta chains was found in a later genetic analysis and replicated in an independent cohort.

In total, 666 healthy bone marrow donors made up the cohort. At the time of sampling, all cohort members were nominally healthy, though unrecorded immune exposures were likely present. The donor was CMV seronegative and was included in the group of 352 seronegative cohort members. Every donor gave a peripheral blood sample, and the peripheral blood mononuclear cells from that sample were used for TCR beta sequencing. The Qiagen DNeasy Blood Extraction Kit was used to extract genomic DNA from the blood cell samples. This TCR was sampled from a woman under 30 in good health and CMV-seronegative. Sequenced sample: PBMCs. The rearranged segments are TRBV2 and TRBJ1-5; TRBD1 is a weak D gene call, 6 bases matching. The CDR3 is CASQTGNNQPQHF. The nucleotide sequence is given as TGTGCCAGCCAAACAGGGAACAATCAGCCCCAGCATTTT.